A selection of T cell receptor beta chains follows, all from one sample in a study of T cells in Graves' hyperthyroidism and ophthalmopathy. TCRdb called the multiplex PCR reads again in MiXCR, with one record for every CDR3 protein. The sample consists of approximately 150,000 distinct CDR3 sequences, 8% to 9.5% of them appearing once. Sequenced material: blood. The receptors derive from a woman between 18 and 30 years old with Graves' hyperthyroidism that later progressed to Graves' ophthalmopathy. Each CDR3 is given with its conserved first and last residue. A D gene is named only where the DNA matches it firmly. Clone size, where shown, is once, few, many, or a class for clones that have expanded.

D	V	J	size	DNA	CDR3
-	TRBV6-1	TRBJ2-3	-	TGTGCCAGCAGAAAGGGGGATACGCAGTATTTT	CASRKGDTQYF
TRBD2	TRBV10-2	TRBJ2-5	many	TGCGCCAGCAGTGAGGGCCCGGGACTACCAGCGGACCAGTACTTC	CASSEGPGLPADQYF
-	TRBV7-9	TRBJ1-2	many	TGTGCCAGCAGCTTTACCTCCTATGGCTACACCTTC	CASSFTSYGYTF
-	TRBV30	TRBJ2-7	many	TGTGCCTGGAGTGTAGTAGGGGAGCAGTACTTC	CAWSVVGEQYF
-	TRBV15	TRBJ2-2	many	TGTGCCACCAGCAGAGATTTCTTACCTGACTGGCGCACCGGGGAGCTGTTTTTT	CATSRDFLPDWRTGELFF
-	TRBV28	TRBJ2-5	many	TGTGCCACCGAATCGGGGGATTCGGAGACCCAGTACTTC	CATESGDSETQYF
-	TRBV5-1	TRBJ1-1	many	TGCGCCAGCAGCTTGGCCGTAGGCCAGAACACTGAAGCTTTCTTT	CASSLAVGQNTEAFF
TRBD1	TRBV10-3	TRBJ1-1	many	TGTGCCATCAGAGGGACAGTGAACACTGAAGCTTTCTTT	CAIRGTVNTEAFF
-	TRBV20-1	TRBJ2-7	many	TGCAGTGCTAGGGACCAAGGGTACAGAGGCGAGCAGTACTTC	CSARDQGYRGEQYF
TRBD1	TRBV6-4	TRBJ2-1	-	TGTGCCAGCAGTGCTGGGACAGGGCCCTACAATGAGCAGTTCTTC	CASSAGTGPYNEQFF
-	TRBV7-8	TRBJ2-7	many	TGTGCCAGCAGCTTAGAGCAGGGGTCCTACGAGCAGTACTTC	CASSLEQGSYEQYF
-	TRBV27	TRBJ1-6	many	TGTGCCAGCAGTTCCGCCTTCACAGGGCCAACCCTCCACTTT	CASSSAFTGPTLHF
TRBD1	TRBV30	TRBJ1-5	many	TGTGCCTGGAGTGTGACAGGGCTGAATCAGCCCCAGCATTTT	CAWSVTGLNQPQHF
-	TRBV30	TRBJ1-1	many	TGTGCCTGGAGGTATAAGGGCAACACTGAAGCTTTCTTT	CAWRYKGNTEAFF
-	TRBV19	TRBJ2-2	many	TGTGCCAGTACCGGGAGGTGGGACAGCCCAACCGGGGAGCTGTTTTTT	CASTGRWDSPTGELFF
-	TRBV6-5	TRBJ1-2	many	TGTGCCAGCAGTTACTCGGACAGCGTGATCTATGGCTACACCTTC	CASSYSDSVIYGYTF
TRBD1	TRBV19	TRBJ1-6	many	TGTGCCAGTCTCGACAGGGGAGAGACCTATAATTCACCCCTCCACTTT	CASLDRGETYNSPLHF
TRBD1	TRBV13	TRBJ2-2	-	TGTGCCAGCAGCCCTAGACAGGGTTTCAGGGAGCTGTTTTTT	CASSPRQGFRELFF
TRBD2	TRBV7-9	TRBJ2-1	many	TGTGCCAGCAGCTTAGCTGCTAGCGGGGGTCTCAATGAGCAGTTCTTC	CASSLAASGGLNEQFF
-	TRBV4-1	TRBJ2-5	few	TGCGCCAGCAGTCAAGGGGGACCAGAGACCCAGTACTTC	CASSQGGPETQYF
TRBD2	TRBV11-1	TRBJ2-3	many	TGTGCCAGCAGCCGGGGACTAGCGGGAGCAGATACGCAGTATTTT	CASSRGLAGADTQYF
TRBD1	TRBV30	TRBJ1-2	few	TGTGCCTGGAGACTCATGACAGGGAAACCCTATGGCTACACCTTC	CAWRLMTGKPYGYTF